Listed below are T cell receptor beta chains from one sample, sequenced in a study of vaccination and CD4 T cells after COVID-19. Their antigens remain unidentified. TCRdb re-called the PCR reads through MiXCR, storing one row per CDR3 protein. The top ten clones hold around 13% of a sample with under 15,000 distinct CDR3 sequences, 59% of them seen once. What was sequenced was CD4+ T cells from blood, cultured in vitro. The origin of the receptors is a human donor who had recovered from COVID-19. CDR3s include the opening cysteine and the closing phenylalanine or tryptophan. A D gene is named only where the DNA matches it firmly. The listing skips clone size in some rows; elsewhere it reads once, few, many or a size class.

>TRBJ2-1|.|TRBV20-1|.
TGCAGTGCTAGGGTCTACTCCTACAATGAGCAGTTCTTC
CSARVYSYNEQFF
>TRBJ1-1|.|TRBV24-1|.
TGTGCCACCAGTGATAACCGGGATGGGACTGAAGCTTTCTTT
CATSDNRDGTEAFF
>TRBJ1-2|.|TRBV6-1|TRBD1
TGTGCCAGCGGGACAGCCCCCTATGGCTACACCTTC
CASGTAPYGYTF
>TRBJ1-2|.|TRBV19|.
TGTGCCAGTAGTATTAACTGGCCGACGGATAGGTATGGCTACACCTTC
CASSINWPTDRYGYTF
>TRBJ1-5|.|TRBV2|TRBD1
TGTGCCAGCAGTCGGGACAGCAAAAATCAGCCCCAGCATTTT
CASSRDSKNQPQHF
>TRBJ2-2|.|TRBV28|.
TGTGCCAGCAGTTTGGCCGGGGAGCTGTTTTTT
CASSLAGELFF
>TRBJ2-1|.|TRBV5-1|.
TGCGCCAGCAGCACCCTAGCTACGAAATCTTACAATGAGCAGTTCTTC
CASSTLATKSYNEQFF
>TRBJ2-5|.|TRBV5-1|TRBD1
TGCGCCAGCAGCTGGGGGACAGATCAAGAGACCCAGTACTTC
CASSWGTDQETQYF
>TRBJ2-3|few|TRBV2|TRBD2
TGTGCCAGCAGTTTAACTAGCGGAATCAGCACAGATACGCAGTATTTT
CASSLTSGISTDTQYF
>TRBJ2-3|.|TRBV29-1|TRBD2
TGCAGCGTTGATGATCCTTGGGCTGCGGGAGGTCGAGATACGCAGTATTTT
CSVDDPWAAGGRDTQYF
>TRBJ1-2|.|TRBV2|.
TGTGCCAGCAAGAACCAGCGGGGTGGCTATGGCTACACCTTC
CASKNQRGGYGYTF
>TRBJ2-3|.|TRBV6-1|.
TGTGCCAGCAGTGAATCGCTTGGGGGCGGAGATACGCAGTATTTT
CASSESLGGGDTQYF
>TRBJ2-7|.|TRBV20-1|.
TGCAGTGCTAGGAGGGAGGGGGCGCAGTACTTC
CSARREGAQYF
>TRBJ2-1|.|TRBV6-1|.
TGTGCCAGCAGTAGAGTAGCGGGCCAGGGGGATAATGAGCAGTTCTTC
CASSRVAGQGDNEQFF
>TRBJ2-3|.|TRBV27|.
TGTGCCAGCAGTCCGGAGATAGGAGGCACAGATACGCAGTATTTT
CASSPEIGGTDTQYF
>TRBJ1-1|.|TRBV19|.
TGTGCCAGTATGGGGACCGAAACAAGCACTGAAGCTTTCTTT
CASMGTETSTEAFF
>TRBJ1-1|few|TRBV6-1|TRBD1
TGTGCCAGCCGACAGGGCAACACTGAAGCTTTCTTT
CASRQGNTEAFF
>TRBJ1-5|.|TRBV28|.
TGTGCCACCGGGGGGGCGCCGCATTTT
CATGGAPHF
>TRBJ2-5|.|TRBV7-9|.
TGTGCCAGCAGTATGAGGGTACAGGCTTTGGTCAGGGCGGTCCAGTACTTC
CASSMRVQALVRAVQYF
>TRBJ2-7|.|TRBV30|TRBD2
TGTGCCTGGAGAGCTCCCCCGGGACTAGCGGGAACAGCGGGCTCCTACGAGCAGTACTTC
CAWRAPPGLAGTAGSYEQYF
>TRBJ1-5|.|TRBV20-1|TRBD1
TGCAGTGCTAGAGGAGGGACAGCTAATCAGCCCCAGCATTTT
CSARGGTANQPQHF
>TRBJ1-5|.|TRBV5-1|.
TGCGCCAGCAGCTTGCGGGGTTCACAGCCCCAGCATTTT
CASSLRGSQPQHF
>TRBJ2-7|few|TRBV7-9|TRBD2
TGTGCCAGCACCCTGGGCGGGAGTTCTAACGAGCAGTACTTC
CASTLGGSSNEQYF
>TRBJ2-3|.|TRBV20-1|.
TGCAGTGCTCCTTCTTCCGTTGCAGATACGCAGTATTTT
CSAPSSVADTQYF
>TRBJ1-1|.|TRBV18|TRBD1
TGTGCCAGCTCACCTCCGGGGACAGGGGAAGCTTTCTTT
CASSPPGTGEAFF
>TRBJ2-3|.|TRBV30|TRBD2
TGTGCCCTCGCCCGGGAGGTGAAAGATACGCAGTATTTT
CALAREVKDTQYF
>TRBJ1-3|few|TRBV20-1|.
TGCAGTGCCCCAAGGAGGGGTTGGGACACCATATATTTT
CSAPRRGWDTIYF
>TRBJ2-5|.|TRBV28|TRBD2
TGTGCCAGCAGTTTATTCGGGGCTAGCGGGACCGTGGAGACCCAGTACTTC
CASSLFGASGTVETQYF
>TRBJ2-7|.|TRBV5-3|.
TGTGACACCCAGGGGGGGCCAACCTACGAGCAGTACTTC
CDTQGGPTYEQYF
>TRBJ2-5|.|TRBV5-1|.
TGCGCCAGCAGGTCCTACAGCAACCCCCAAGAGACCCAGTACTTC
CASRSYSNPQETQYF
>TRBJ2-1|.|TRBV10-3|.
TGTGCCATCAGTGAGTTTTCAGGGGAAGTTAATGAGCAGTTCTTC
CAISEFSGEVNEQFF
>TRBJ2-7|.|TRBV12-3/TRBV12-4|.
TGTGCCAGCAGCCGGTCTAGAGTTGGGTACGAGCAGTACTTC
CASSRSRVGYEQYF
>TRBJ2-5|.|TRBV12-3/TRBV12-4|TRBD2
TGTGCCAGTTACCATGATCGCGGGGGATACCAAGAGACCCAGTACTTC
CASYHDRGGYQETQYF
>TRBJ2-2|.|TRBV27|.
TGTGCCAGCAGTTTAGGAGAGACAACCGGGGAGCTGTTTTTT
CASSLGETTGELFF
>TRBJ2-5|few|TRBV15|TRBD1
TGTGCCACCAGCAGATTGGGACAGGGTTTCCCCGTCGGCCAAGAGACCCAGTACTTC
CATSRLGQGFPVGQETQYF
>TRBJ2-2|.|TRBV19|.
TGTGCCAGTAGCCCCCGACGGGGTGCGGACACCGGGGAGCTGTTTTTT
CASSPRRGADTGELFF
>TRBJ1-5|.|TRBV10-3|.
TGTGCCATCAGTGAGTCAAGGAATCAGCCCCAGCATTTT
CAISESRNQPQHF
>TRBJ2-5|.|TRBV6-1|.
TGTGCCAGCAGTGAAGAGGGAGGCTGGGAGACCCAGTACTTC
CASSEEGGWETQYF
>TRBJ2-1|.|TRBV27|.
TGTGCCAGCTGTCTTGGAACTTTAGCATACAATGAGCAGTTCTTC
CASCLGTLAYNEQFF
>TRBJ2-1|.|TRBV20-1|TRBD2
TGCAGTGCTAGAGGTTCCGGTTTTGTTAGACTAGCGGTCGACAATGAGCAGTTCTTC
CSARGSGFVRLAVDNEQFF